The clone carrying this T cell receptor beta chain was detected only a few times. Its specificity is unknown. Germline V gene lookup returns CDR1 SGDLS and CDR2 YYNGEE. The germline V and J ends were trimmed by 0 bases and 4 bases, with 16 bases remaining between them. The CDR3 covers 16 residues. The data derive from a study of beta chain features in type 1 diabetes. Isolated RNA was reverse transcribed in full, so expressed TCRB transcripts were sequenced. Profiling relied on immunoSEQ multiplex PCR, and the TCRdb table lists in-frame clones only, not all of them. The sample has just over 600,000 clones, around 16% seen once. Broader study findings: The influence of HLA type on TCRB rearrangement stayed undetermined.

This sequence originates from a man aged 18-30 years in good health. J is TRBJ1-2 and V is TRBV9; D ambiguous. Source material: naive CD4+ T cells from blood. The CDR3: CASSVAAHQVSYGYTF. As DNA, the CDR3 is TGTGCCAGCAGCGTAGCTGCGCATCAGGTGTCCTATGGCTACACCTTC. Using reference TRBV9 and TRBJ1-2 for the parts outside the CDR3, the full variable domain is DSGVTQTPKHLITATGQRVTLRCSPRSGDLSVYWYQQSLDQGLQFLIQYYNGEERAKGNILERFSAQQFPDLHSELNLSSLELGDSALYFCASSVAAHQVSYGYTFGSGTRLTVV.